Here is one T cell receptor (beta chain) with its context. This sample is part of a study of blood T cell repertoires in COVID-19. About the study: Researchers got acute and convalescent COVID-19 samples from the United States, Italy and Spain.

Generated by immunoSEQ multiplex PCR, the TCRdb table keeps only in-frame clones and is missing some. In the table there are 540,000 or so clones, less than 90% of which are singletons. The CDR3 contains 12 residues. The germline CDR1 and CDR2 sequences are MNHEY and SVGAGI. Trimming took 7 bases from V and 6 from J, leaving 7 bases between them. The sample was peripheral blood. The genes are TRBV6-5 and TRBJ1-6; D gene ambiguous. This sequence originates from a woman in her 50s with COVID-19, enrolled during active disease. The CDR3 here is CASKPGNSPLHF. The CDR3 DNA reads TGTGCCAGCAAGCCCGGTAATTCACCCCTCCACTTT.